The clone carrying this T cell receptor (beta chain) was seen a few times. This sample was taken from a study of T-cell memory formation after mild COVID-19. Study information: Across donors, TCR clusters were largely donor specific.

From the 5' RACE reads, TCRdb called clonotypes with MiXCR, one entry per CDR3 protein. This sample has 250,000 to 300,000 distinct CDR3 sequences, with 15% to 20% found just once. From germline, CDR1 is SGHTA and CDR2 FQGNSA. V was shortened by 5 bases and J by 1 base, with 10 bases between the two germline ends. This CDR3 comprises 14 residues. Sequencing input: PBMCs or a T cell subset sorted from them (not recorded which). The sequence was collected from a man younger than 30 who had mild COVID-19 (a few samples of this study predate the infection). Cell type and time point are not known. The rearrangement links TRBV7-2 to TRBJ2-3; D possibly corresponds to TRBD2 (5 bases). As DNA, the CDR3 is TGTGCCAGCAGCGGAGGACGGCGCACAGATACGCAGTATTTT. Protein: CASSGGRRTDTQYF.